What follows are 24 T cell receptor beta chains derived from one specimen sequenced in a study of OX40 agonist ivuxolimab in advanced cancers. The assay was immunoSEQ multiplex PCR, and TCRdb's table has in-frame clones only and misses some. The table shows under 200,000 clones, with 85% to 95% occurring only once. Specimen: CD4+ or CD8+ T cells sorted from blood, collected in a trial of the OX40 agonist ivuxolimab. The origin of the receptors is an adult with an advanced solid tumor such as melanoma, head and neck, liver or kidney cancer.

The genes are TRBV7-2 and TRBJ1-5, with D uncertain. The germline V gene has CDR1 SGHTA and CDR2 FQGNSA. V gave up 5 bases and J gave up 1 base, with 12 bases separating them. CDR3 length: 15 amino acids. CDR3 sequence reads: CASSPLRGSNQPQHF. For the CDR3, the DNA is TGTGCCAGCAGCCCCCTGCGGGGAAGCAATCAGCCCCAGCATTTT.

The chain recombines TRBV29-1 with TRBJ1-1, with a possible D match to TRBD1 (6 bases). The CDR3 sequence is 11 residues long. The germline gives CDR1 SQVTM, CDR2 ANQGSEA. Trimming took off 4 bases at V and 9 bases at J, with 12 bases between the two ends. The CDR3 coding sequence is TGCAGCGTTGCAGGGGCGTCTCAAGCTTTCTTT. This codes for CSVAGASQAFF. The whole variable domain, filled in from reference TRBV29-1 and TRBJ1-1, reads SAVISQKPSRDICQRGTSLTIQCQVDSQVTMMFWYRQQPGQSLTLIATANQGSEATYESGFVIDKFPISRPNLTFSTLTVSNMSPEDSSIYLCSVAGASQAFFGQGTRLTVV.

The V gene is TRBV19, the J gene TRBJ2-3; 7 positions agree with TRBD1. The CDR3 totals 13 residues. The V gene end was trimmed by 6 bases and the J gene end by 3 bases; junction bases not matched to a gene: 3. The germline V gene encodes CDR1 LNHDA and CDR2 SQIVND (reference sequence). CDR3 loop: CASRKTGTDTQYF. DNA of the CDR3: TGTGCCAGTAGAAAGACAGGGACAGATACGCAGTATTTT.

This clone was recorded once. The gene calls are TRBV6-1 and TRBJ2-7; the D gene is possibly TRBD2 (6 bases). The CDR3 totals 15 residues. Germline V CDR1 and CDR2: MNHNS, SASEGT. V was cut by 4 bases and J by 6 bases, with 19 bases left in between. The CDR3: CASSAPRGSAAEQYF. The CDR3 DNA follows: TGTGCCAGCAGTGCTCCACGGGGGTCCGCTGCCGAGCAGTACTTC.

This clone was found a few times. Different DNA sequences within this sample yield the same CDR3. This rearrangement joins TRBV7-9 to TRBJ1-1; possible D gene TRBD1, 6 bases. V lost 2 bases, J lost 7 bases, and 8 bases lay in between. Germline CDR1 is SEHNR and CDR2 is FQNEAQ (reference sequence). The CDR3 sequence is 12 residues long. The CDR3 DNA sequence: TGTGCCAGCAGCTTATTAGGGGGTGAAGCTTTCTTT. Its protein is CASSLLGGEAFF. Looking up the rest from reference TRBV7-9 and TRBJ1-1 gives the full variable domain: DTGVSQNPRHKITKRGQNVTFRCDPISEHNRLYWYRQTLGQGPEFLTYFQNEAQLEKSRLLSDRFSAERPKGSFSTLEIQRTEQGDSAMYLCASSLLGGEAFFGQGTRLTVV.

The chain couples TRBV5-1 to TRBJ2-3, with 7 bases identical to TRBD1. With 0 bases clipped from V and 0 bases from J, the junction kept 4 bases outside the gene matches. Germline CDR1 is SGHRS and CDR2 is YFSETQ. The CDR3 loop spans 16 amino acids. CDR3 DNA sequence: TGCGCCAGCAGCTTGGGACAGGGTGTCAGCACAGATACGCAGTATTTT. It encodes CASSLGQGVSTDTQYF.

The gene calls are TRBV28 and TRBJ2-3; D is uncertain. Per germline, CDR1 MDHEN and CDR2 SYDVKM. CDR3 length: 12 amino acids. Trimming cost V 6 bases and J 7 bases, with 11 bases left between them. The DNA for the CDR3 is TGTGCCAGCAGACAAAAGGGCTATACGCAGTATTTT. As protein: CASRQKGYTQYF.

The CDR3 loop reads CASSSGDRANTEAFF. DNA for the CDR3: TGCGCCAGCAGCTCAGGGGACAGGGCGAACACTGAAGCTTTCTTT. This sequence joins TRBV5-1 and TRBJ1-1, with 9 bases identical to TRBD1. The CDR3 length is 15 residues. The germline V gene has CDR1 SGHRS and CDR2 YFSETQ. V shed 3 bases, J shed 1 base, and the junction held 4 bases outside the gene matches.

The chain combines TRBV19 with TRBJ1-5; 7 nucleotides match TRBD1. Germline assignment: CDR1 LNHDA and CDR2 SQIVND (reference sequence). Trimming removed 7 bases from V and 2 bases from J; junction bases left unmatched: 8. The CDR3 loop spans 15 amino acids. The CDR3 coding sequence is TGTGCCAGTACCCTGGAGGGGGCTCGCAATCAGCCCCAGCATTTT. Residues: CASTLEGARNQPQHF. The whole variable domain, remainder taken from reference TRBV19 and TRBJ1-5, is DGGITQSPKYLFRKEGQNVTLSCEQNLNHDAMYWYRQDPGQGLRLIYYSQIVNDFQKGDIAEGYSVSREKKESFPLTVTSAQKNPTAFYLCASTLEGARNQPQHFGDGTRLSIL.

The chain couples TRBV28 to TRBJ2-6, with TRBD2 matching 9 bases. CDR3 size: 17 residues. V was pared by 7 bases and J by 1 base, with 8 bases of the junction left unmatched. CDR1 is MDHEN and CDR2 is SYDVKM in the germline V gene. CDR3 sequence reads: CASTRGSGRSGANVLTF. The CDR3 region has the DNA TGTGCCAGCACCCGAGGTAGCGGGAGATCTGGGGCCAACGTCCTGACTTTC.

The chain joins TRBV4-1 to TRBJ2-2, with 10 bases matching TRBD2. Trimming removed 1 base from V and 1 base from J; junction bases left unmatched: 0. CDR3 length: 16 residues. The germline V gene encodes CDR1 MGHRA and CDR2 YSYEKL. The CDR3 loop reads CASSQGTSGNTGELFF. CDR3 DNA sequence: TGCGCCAGCAGCCAAGGGACTAGCGGGAACACCGGGGAGCTGTTTTTT.

J is TRBJ1-3 and V is TRBV4-3; a possible D gene is TRBD1 (5 bases). Between the trimmed V and J ends, which lost 1 base and 5 bases, there was a span of 15 bases. Germline CDR1 and CDR2: LGHNA and YSLEER. CDR3 size: 16 residues. Here the CDR3 DNA reads TGCGCCAGCAGCCAAGCACGGGGGGGAGCTCGAAACACCATATATTTT. It codes for CASSQARGGARNTIYF.

The chain employs TRBV6-5 and TRBJ2-7; D gene uncertain. The germline CDR1 and CDR2 sequences are MNHEY and SVGAGI. The CDR3 contains 14 residues. Trimming left V 5 bases short and J 2 bases short, with 13 bases between. CDR3 residues: CASSSRAATYEQYF. The CDR3 nucleotides read TGTGCCAGCAGTAGTCGGGCCGCCACCTACGAGCAGTACTTC.

The chain couples TRBV5-4 to TRBJ1-2; tentative D call: TRBD1 (6 bases). The V and J ends lost 4 bases and 3 bases respectively, with 16 bases between them. The length of the CDR3 is 15 residues. Germline V gives CDR1 SGHNT, CDR2 YYREEE (reference sequence). The CDR3: CASSLNGGRYYGYTF. The DNA of the CDR3 is TGTGCCAGCAGCCTAAATGGGGGGCGGTACTATGGCTACACCTTC. Variable domain in full (rest from reference TRBV5-4 and TRBJ1-2): ETGVTQSPTHLIKTRGQQVTLRCSSQSGHNTVSWYQQALGQGPQFIFQYYREEENGRGNFPPRFSGLQFPNYSSELNVNALELDDSALYLCASSLNGGRYYGYTFGSGTRLTVV.

The CDR3 DNA sequence: TGTGCCAGCAGTGAATGGGCAGTAAGCTCCTATAATTCACCCCTCCACTTT. Amino acids: CASSEWAVSSYNSPLHF. The chain uses TRBV6-1 and TRBJ1-6; the D is unclear. The V end lost 2 bases, the J end lost 0 bases, and 11 bases lay between the germline ends. CDR1 and CDR2 (germline): MNHNS, SASEGT. The CDR3 has 17 residues.

The chain uses TRBV15 and TRBJ2-1, with TRBD1 identical over 9 bases. Losses at the gene ends were 1 base for V and 7 bases for J; bases not matched to a gene: 5. Germline CDR1 reads LNHNV; CDR2 reads YYDKDF (reference sequence). This CDR3 is built from 15 residues. The CDR3 region is CATSRARTGANEQFF. CDR3 sequence (DNA): TGTGCCACCAGCAGAGCTAGGACAGGGGCGAATGAGCAGTTCTTC.

The rearrangement links TRBV29-1 to TRBJ1-2; the match to TRBD1 covers 8 bases. This CDR3 region has 12 residues. Unmatched junction bases numbered 1, after V lost 4 bases and J lost 3 bases. Germline values: CDR1 SQVTM, CDR2 ANQGSEA. The CDR3 sequence: CSVGGQDYGYTF. Here the CDR3 DNA reads TGCAGCGTTGGGGGACAGGACTATGGCTACACCTTC.

This clone was found once. This chain links TRBV7-2 with TRBJ1-2; TRBD1 is a possible D gene (6 bases). Germline CDR1 and CDR2: SGHTA and FQGNSA. Trimming pared 1 base from V and 3 bases from J, leaving 9 bases between. This CDR3 region has 14 residues. CDR3 bases: TGTGCCAGCAGCTTAGGGGGGGCGGACTATGGCTACACCTTC. This sequence encodes CASSLGGADYGYTF.

The chain is built from TRBV7-9 and TRBJ2-1, with 8 bases identical to TRBD1. In germline, CDR1 is SEHNR, CDR2 FQNEAQ (reference sequence). Losses at the gene ends were 4 bases for V and 9 bases for J; bases not matched to a gene: 11. The CDR3 is 15 residues long. The CDR3 protein is CASSSRGRGQGEQFF. CDR3 bases: TGTGCCAGCAGCTCCAGGGGCAGGGGGCAGGGTGAGCAGTTCTTC.

This chain uses TRBV9 with TRBJ2-7; possibly TRBD2 for D (5 bases). CDR3 length: 16 amino acids. V was cut by 4 bases and J by 0 bases, with 17 bases left in between. Germline assignment: CDR1 SGDLS and CDR2 YYNGEE. The CDR3 nucleotides are TGTGCCAGCAGCCCGATGAGGGCAGTGAGCTCCTACGAGCAGTACTTC. This codes for CASSPMRAVSSYEQYF.

This sequence joins TRBV28 and TRBJ2-3; TRBD2 agrees at 7 bases. Per the germline V gene, CDR1 is MDHEN and CDR2 is SYDVKM. With V trimmed by 6 bases and J by 2 bases, 11 bases remained unmatched. The CDR3 totals 16 residues. CDR3 amino acids: CASSPAASGDTDTQYF. For the CDR3, the DNA is TGTGCCAGCAGCCCGGCGGCTAGCGGCGACACAGATACGCAGTATTTT.

This clone was seen a few times. The CDR3 loop is CASGRGGTEAFF. The CDR3 DNA follows: TGTGCCAGCGGGAGGGGGGGCACTGAAGCTTTCTTT. The V call is TRBV2, the J call TRBJ1-1; tentative D call: TRBD1 (6 bases). Germline lookup yields CDR1 SNHLY and CDR2 FYNNEI. The CDR3 loop spans 12 amino acids. The V and J ends lost 8 bases and 4 bases respectively, with 11 bases between them.

This rearrangement joins TRBV5-1 to TRBJ2-1; maybe TRBD2 (6 bases). This CDR3 region has 15 residues. Germline CDR1 SGHRS, CDR2 YFSETQ. Trimming left V 4 bases short and J 0 bases short, with 11 bases between. CDR3 in DNA: TGCGCCAGCAGCGGGACTTCGGGCTCCTACAATGAGCAGTTCTTC. Translation gives CASSGTSGSYNEQFF.

The V and J genes are TRBV10-3 and TRBJ1-4; D remains unclear. The germline V gene encodes CDR1 ENHRY and CDR2 SYGVKD. The CDR3 contains 14 residues. V lost 6 bases to trimming and J lost 3 bases, with 11 bases between them. The CDR3 is CAISVGEPNEKLFF. CDR3 sequence (DNA): TGTGCCATCAGCGTCGGGGAGCCTAATGAAAAACTGTTTTTT.